What follows are 7 T cell receptor beta chains derived from one specimen sequenced in a study of radiation and T cells in renal cell carcinoma. Produced via immunoSEQ multiplex PCR; TCRdb's table is partial and in-frame only. The sample carries about 24,000 clones, 55% to 70% recorded once. Treatment specified: treatment-naive control, cytoreductive nephrectomy. Sequencing used tumor tissue, obtained from a patient whose treatment was nephrectomy without radiotherapy. The receptor set was obtained from a man aged 40-50 years with renal cell carcinoma.

This clone is medium-sized (0.01 to 0.1%). The chain recombines TRBV9 with TRBJ1-2; 8 bases fit TRBD1. Trimming cost V 2 bases and J 6 bases; bases outside gene matches: 9. CDR1 is SGDLS, CDR2 YYNGEE, per germline. There are 15 residues in the CDR3. CDR3 sequence: CASSVSGGATDGYTF. Here the CDR3 DNA reads TGTGCCAGCAGCGTTTCAGGGGGCGCGACGGATGGCTACACCTTC.

The chain joins TRBV28 to TRBJ1-2, with 9 bases lining up with TRBD1. The CDR3 extends over 13 amino acids. Germline V lookup: CDR1 MDHEN, CDR2 SYDVKM. J lost 7 bases, V lost 4 bases, and 4 bases had no gene match. The CDR3: CASSSTGGIGYTF. The CDR3 bases are TGTGCCAGCAGTTCCACAGGGGGCATTGGCTACACCTTC.

Concerning this clone: Other DNA sequences in this sample translate to the same CDR3. The chain joins TRBV10-3 to TRBJ1-2, with TRBD1 matching over 10 bases. The CDR3 has 14 residues. From germline, CDR1 is ENHRY and CDR2 SYGVKD. Trimming at V came to 5 bases and at J to 4 bases, leaving 4 bases not matched to a gene. CDR3 amino acids: CAISSGTGVYGYTF. The CDR3 DNA reads as TGTGCCATCAGTTCCGGGACAGGGGTCTATGGCTACACCTTC.

The chain combines TRBV5-6 with TRBJ2-7, with unresolved D. Germline V gives CDR1 SGHDT, CDR2 YYEEEE. The CDR3 is made up of 12 amino acids. Trimming left V 2 bases short and J 4 bases short, with 7 bases between. This CDR3 reads CASSFAEYEQYV. The DNA of the CDR3 is TGTGCCAGCAGCTTTGCCGAATACGAGCAGTACGTC.

The chain has TRBV2 and TRBJ1-1, with D possibly TRBD1 on 5 matching bases. This CDR3 has 15 amino acids. Trimming cost V 4 bases and J 3 bases, with 15 bases left between them. Germline V CDR1 and CDR2: SNHLY, FYNNEI. The CDR3 sequence is CASSVLGGGDTEAFF. The CDR3 nucleotides are TGTGCCAGCAGTGTATTGGGGGGAGGAGACACTGAAGCTTTCTTT. The variable domain in full, with the rest retrieved from reference TRBV2 and TRBJ1-1, is EPEVTQTPSHQVTQMGQEVILRCVPISNHLYFYWYRQILGQKVEFLVSFYNNEISEKSEIFDDQFSVERPDGSNFTLKIRSTKLEDSAMYFCASSVLGGGDTEAFFGQGTRLTVV.

This clone was picked up one time. The V gene is TRBV6-1, the J gene TRBJ1-1; D gene ambiguous. Germline CDR1 is MNHNS and CDR2 is SASEGT. The length of the CDR3 is 13 residues. V shed 11 bases and J shed 6 bases, with 19 bases lying between them. This CDR3 is CAGPLISDAEAFF. The CDR3 region has the DNA TGTGCCGGACCCCTGATTTCGGACGCTGAAGCTTTCTTT.

This clone was observed a few times. The CDR3 DNA is TGTGCCAGCAGCCCTAGGACAGGTATTAGTCAGCCCCAGCATTTT. Translation: CASSPRTGISQPQHF. The rearrangement uses TRBV28 and TRBJ1-5; 7 bases line up with TRBD1. The J segment lost 6 bases and the V segment lost 6 bases, leaving 11 bases of the junction unmatched. This CDR3 comprises 15 residues. Germline V CDR1 and CDR2: MDHEN, SYDVKM.